This TCR beta chain was captured by sequencing in a study of regulatory T cells in long-lasting Graves disease. Germline-derived CDR1 and CDR2 are SGHAT and FQDESV (reference sequence). CDR3 length: 14 residues. The V gene end was trimmed by 6 bases and the J gene end by 5 bases; junction bases not matched to a gene: 8. Arm-PCR of CDR3 regions and iRepertoire HTBI primers were the basis on which TCR beta libraries were built. TCRdb reprocessed the multiplex PCR reads with MiXCR, giving one entry per CDR3 protein. The sample includes 450,000 to 700,000 distinct CDR3 sequences, approximately 13% of them seen just once. This clonotype was found many times. Time point meaning: newly diagnosed GD, antithyroid drugs for less than 3 months. Generation of the TCR library employed RNA extracted from PBMCs. Graves' disease diagnosis used American Thyroid Association guidelines. An endocrinology department located in Xi'an, China, was where the patients came from.

The sample was also linked to a second study, of T cells in Graves' hyperthyroidism and ophthalmopathy. That report adds: A first-round RT-PCR of the TCR CDR3 used the HTBI primer set. Most clonotypes that expanded in the thyroid above 0.001 also showed up in blood.

Sequencing was performed on peripheral blood mononuclear cells (PBMCs), taken at new diagnosis, from a patient treated with antithyroid drugs. The rearrangement uses TRBV11-1 and TRBJ1-1; 8 positions match TRBD1. The receptor comes from a man aged 25 to 40 with Graves disease. CDR3 nucleotide sequence: TGTGCCAGCAGTAAAGGACAGGGAAGTACTGAAGCTTTCTTT. Amino acid sequence: CASSKGQGSTEAFF.